The clone carrying this TCR beta chain was observed a single time. Its antigen is unknown. The record originates from a study of T cell responses to AZD1222 COVID-19 vaccine. This CDR3 contains 16 residues. Trimming stripped 0 bases from V and 6 bases from J, with 18 bases between. Per germline, CDR1 MGHRA and CDR2 YSYEKL. The data were produced by immunoSEQ multiplex PCR, yet TCRdb's version contains in-frame clones alone and is incomplete. This sample has 180,000 or so clones, with 80% to 95% found just once. Points from the study as a whole: Close to half of spike-specific TCRs reportedly recognize unmutated variant regions. Every sample of the repertoires postdated the peak T cell response.

The receptor was isolated from an adult who received the AZD1222 COVID-19 vaccine. The sample was peripheral blood, taken 28 days after the second AZD1222 dose. This chain joins TRBV4-1 and TRBJ2-7, with D possibly matching TRBD2 (6 bases). CDR3 loop: CASSQDTGTAVGEQYF. As DNA, the CDR3 is TGCGCCAGCAGCCAAGATACCGGGACTGCCGTGGGCGAGCAGTACTTC.